The 12 T cell receptor beta chains reported below all come from one sample, sequenced in a study of cytomegalovirus exposure and HLA in healthy donors. 13 Jbeta primers and 60 Vbeta primers were used for the PCR. Method: immunoSEQ multiplex PCR; TCRdb's copy keeps in-frame clones and lacks some. The data contain 200,000 to 250,000 clones, almost 85% of them singletons. Material: PBMCs. The receptors come from a woman aged 35 to 49 in good health and CMV-seronegative.

This clone was picked up one time. V gene TRBV27 combines with J gene TRBJ1-3; tentative D call: TRBD1 (6 bases). The CDR3 contains 14 residues. V was cut by 5 bases and J by 4 bases, with 12 bases left in between. Germline V CDR1 and CDR2: MNHEY, SMNVEV (reference sequence). CDR3 DNA sequence: TGTGCCAGCAGTCGGAGGGGGGGAGGAAACACCATATATTTT. Translation gives CASSRRGGGNTIYF.

This clone was picked up one time. V gene TRBV15 combines with J gene TRBJ2-5; 9 bases match TRBD2. The CDR3 consists of 17 residues. Germline lookup yields CDR1 LNHNV and CDR2 YYDKDF (reference sequence). With V trimmed by 0 bases and J by 9 bases, 14 bases remained unmatched. CDR3: CATSRDLGRGGTGSQYF. CDR3 in DNA: TGTGCCACCAGCAGAGATCTGGGGCGGGGGGGTACCGGATCCCAGTACTTC.

The chain is built from TRBV9 and TRBJ1-3, with D possibly being TRBD1 (6 bases). Germline-derived CDR1 and CDR2 are SGDLS and YYNGEE. The CDR3 is 15 amino acids. The germline V and J ends were trimmed by 3 bases and 2 bases, with 12 bases remaining between them. The CDR3 sequence is CASSAGVLAGNTIYF. The CDR3 DNA follows: TGTGCCAGCAGCGCAGGGGTTTTAGCTGGAAACACCATATATTTT.

V and J are TRBV30 and TRBJ2-3, with TRBD1 matching 7 bases. The V and J ends lost 5 bases and 3 bases, in that order; junction bases with no gene match: 11. The CDR3 is made up of 15 amino acids. Germline loops: CDR1 GTSNPN, CDR2 SVGIG (reference sequence). In nucleotides, the CDR3 is TGTGCCTGGGGACCCCGACAGGGAAGTACAGATACGCAGTATTTT. This encodes CAWGPRQGSTDTQYF.

The genes are TRBV25-1 and TRBJ1-3; TRBD1 is a possible D gene (6 bases). Germline assignment: CDR1 MGHDK and CDR2 SYGVNS. The CDR3 has 16 amino acids. Trimming shortened V by 4 bases and J by 2 bases, and 15 bases separated the two germline ends. The CDR3 DNA reads as TGTGCCAGCAGTGTCTCAGGTGGGACAACTGGAAACACCATATATTTT. Amino acid sequence: CASSVSGGTTGNTIYF.

V and J are TRBV28 and TRBJ1-1; no clear D gene. Per germline, CDR1 MDHEN and CDR2 SYDVKM. This CDR3 has 12 residues. V shed 6 bases and J shed 10 bases, with 15 bases lying between them. CDR3 nucleotide sequence: TGTGCCAGCAGCCCAACCCTGTCGCGAGCTTTCTTT. Amino acid sequence: CASSPTLSRAFF.

The V call is TRBV13, the J call TRBJ1-2; D gene ambiguous. The germline V gene encodes CDR1 PRHDT and CDR2 FYEKMQ (reference sequence). V lost 0 bases and J 4 bases, leaving 9 bases between the germline ends. The CDR3 covers 14 residues. CDR3 sequence reads: CASSLGQAGYGYTF. The CDR3 coding sequence is TGTGCCAGCAGCTTAGGCCAGGCGGGCTATGGCTACACCTTC.

The rearrangement uses TRBV5-4 and TRBJ1-1; D is undetermined. The CDR3 is 15 residues long. Trimming removed 0 bases at V and 5 bases at J, with 14 bases between. Looked up from germline, CDR1 is SGHNT and CDR2 is YYREEE (reference sequence). The CDR3 coding sequence is TGTGCCAGCAGCTTGGATTGGGTAGCGGGGACTGAAGCTTTCTTT. Translated: CASSLDWVAGTEAFF.

The rearrangement links TRBV2 to TRBJ2-4, with TRBD1 matching 7 bases. V dropped 6 bases and J dropped 4; count of bases not matched to a gene: 6. CDR1 SNHLY and CDR2 FYNNEI come from the germline V gene. The CDR3 runs 14 residues. The CDR3 coding sequence is TGTGCCAGCAGGAAGGAGACAGGGAAAAACATTCAGTACTTC. Protein sequence: CASRKETGKNIQYF.

The table lists this clone with a few counts. The junction shows a germline mismatch at one end, possibly a read error. The chain carries TRBV7-9 and TRBJ2-7; 8 bases line up with TRBD1. From germline, CDR1 is SEHNR and CDR2 FQNEAQ (reference sequence). This CDR3 comprises 16 residues. The CDR3 loop is CSSSIMWTGSSYEQYF. CDR3 DNA: TGTTCCAGCAGCATTATGTGGACAGGGAGCTCCTACGAGCAGTACTTC.

The chain couples TRBV5-4 to TRBJ1-2; D call uncertain. Germline V CDR1 and CDR2: SGHNT, YYREEE (reference sequence). V dropped 4 bases and J dropped 2 bases, with 12 bases sitting between them. The CDR3 has 14 residues. CDR3 sequence (DNA): TGTGCCAGCAGCCCCCCGGAGGTCAACTATGGCTACACCTTC. It codes for CASSPPEVNYGYTF.

This clone was observed a handful of times. This sequence joins TRBV5-1 and TRBJ2-5, with a tentative D call TRBD2 (5 bases). Per germline, CDR1 SGHRS and CDR2 YFSETQ. CDR3 size: 14 residues. V shed 0 bases and J shed 5 bases, with 11 bases lying between them. CDR3 loop: CASSLVPGMETQYF. The CDR3 bases are TGCGCCAGCAGCTTGGTCCCCGGGATGGAGACCCAGTACTTC.